This is a list of T cell receptor beta chains from one sample in a study of cytotoxic CD8 clonotypes in ibrutinib-treated CLL. Clones were read by immunoSEQ multiplex PCR, and TCRdb kept only the in-frame ones, dropping some. The profile covers about 310,000 clones, with 70% to 80% appearing a single time and 6.7% taken by the ten largest. The input for sequencing was PBMCs, taken before ibrutinib treatment. Receptors were obtained from a human donor with chronic lymphocytic leukemia. Each CDR3 is given with its conserved first and last residue. The D gene is left open where the match is weak. Clone sizes are given selectively: once, few, many, or a class where the clone is expanded.

j_call clone_size v_call d_call cdr3_nt cdr3_aa
TRBJ1-1 few TRBV30 . TGTGCCTGGAGTTCGTCCAACACTGAAGCTTTCTTT CAWSSSNTEAFF
TRBJ1-4 . TRBV5-5 . TGTGCCAGCAGCTTGGGAGGACTTGAGGGTGAAAAACTGTTTTTT CASSLGGLEGEKLFF
TRBJ2-3 . TRBV6-5 . TGTGCCAGCAGTTACGCCCCCGCTGGGCTAGATACGCAGTATTTT CASSYAPAGLDTQYF
TRBJ2-1 once TRBV12-5 . TGTGCTAGTGGTCCACACAATGAGCAGTTCTTC CASGPHNEQFF
TRBJ2-5 . TRBV11-2 . TGTGCCAGCAGCCGAGTATACAGGGATATAGAGACCCAGTACTTC CASSRVYRDIETQYF
TRBJ1-1 . TRBV11-2 . TGTGCCAGCAGCTTTGCAGGACCTGAAGCTTTCTTT CASSFAGPEAFF
TRBJ2-1 . TRBV30 TRBD1 TGTGCCTGGAGTGTACGTAGGGGGCGTGATGAGCAGTTCTTC CAWSVRRGRDEQFF
TRBJ2-3 few TRBV7-9 . TGTGCCAGCAGCTTAAGCGATACGCAGTATTTT CASSLSDTQYF
TRBJ1-1 once TRBV4-1 . TGCGCCAGCAGCCAAGAAGGGATATTTAAGACTGAAGCTTTCTTT CASSQEGIFKTEAFF
TRBJ2-7 . TRBV5-1 . TGCGCCAGCAGCTTGGCCTTAGGGGCGGCCTACGAGCAGTACTTC CASSLALGAAYEQYF
TRBJ1-2 . TRBV25-1 . TGTGCCAGCAGTGCCACAGGGAGCGGAAGTAACTATGGCTACACCTTC CASSATGSGSNYGYTF
TRBJ1-5 . TRBV7-2 . TGTGCCAGCAGCTTAGTTTCGGCAGATCCAAGCAATCAGCCCCAGCATTTT CASSLVSADPSNQPQHF
TRBJ1-4 . TRBV2 . TGTGCCAGCACGGGCAGGGCGGTTTCTGAAAAACTGTTTTTT CASTGRAVSEKLFF
TRBJ2-5 . TRBV5-4 . TGTGCCAGCAGCCCCTTGGGCCAGCAGGTCTTCGGGACCCAGTACTTC CASSPLGQQVFGTQYF
TRBJ2-3 . TRBV5-8 TRBD2 TGTGCCAGCAGCTTGGCTGCGGGAGCCCAAAATACGCAGTATTTT CASSLAAGAQNTQYF
TRBJ2-7 . TRBV30 TRBD2 TGTGCCTGGAGTGTATTAGCGGGAGCAGAGCAGTACTTC CAWSVLAGAEQYF
TRBJ2-7 . TRBV6-6 TRBD2 TGTGCCAGCGGGGAGGGTCGCGAGCAGTACTTC CASGEGREQYF
TRBJ2-5 . TRBV30 TRBD1 TGTGCCTGTACCTCCGGGGACAGGGGGCTAGAGACCCAGTACTTC CACTSGDRGLETQYF
TRBJ1-1 . TRBV11-3 . TGTGCCAGCAGCTTAGATGGCAAACCAAACACTGAAGCTTTCTTT CASSLDGKPNTEAFF
TRBJ1-1 . TRBV5-6 . TGTGCCAGCAGCTTGTTTCGGATGAACACTGAAGCTTTCTTT CASSLFRMNTEAFF
TRBJ2-5 . TRBV5-1 . TGCGCCAGCAGCTTATGGGCAGGGGCAAAATGGTACTTC CASSLWAGAKWYF
TRBJ2-7 . TRBV4-3 . TGCGCCAGCAGCCAAGATCCTAGGGGGAGAGGCGAGCAGTACTTC CASSQDPRGRGEQYF
TRBJ2-5 . TRBV27 . TGTGCCAGCAGTTTACGGATCCAAGAGACCCAGTACTTC CASSLRIQETQYF
TRBJ2-2 . TRBV5-1 . TGCGCCAGCAGCTTGAGCGCGAGGGCCCAAACCGGGGAGCTGTTTTTT CASSLSARAQTGELFF